This T cell receptor beta chain was identified in a study of T cell responses to AZD1222 COVID-19 vaccine. The table came from immunoSEQ multiplex PCR; TCRdb's copy has only in-frame clones and leaves some out. The data contain around 150,000 clones, 91% of them singletons. V was pared by 3 bases and J by 1 base, with 4 bases between. There are 13 residues in the CDR3. Germline V gives CDR1 SGDLS, CDR2 YYNGEE. On this clone itself: Its antigen is not identified.

The study's findings and limits: Clonal diversity may have been underestimated in mostly white British donors. Samples come after the peak T cell response, not at day 14. AZD1222 recipients seropositive at baseline numbered only 6 or 7. Reportedly, nearly half of unique spike TCRs recognized epitopes outside B.1.351/B.1.1.7 mutations.

This chain uses TRBV9 with TRBJ1-4; D unclear. The source of this sequence is an adult who received the MenACWY meningococcal vaccine as a control. The sequenced sample was peripheral blood, obtained 28 days after the second dose of the MenACWY control vaccine. CDR3 sequence reads: CASSGGTNEKLFF. The CDR3 DNA follows: TGTGCCAGCAGCGGCGGAACTAATGAAAAACTGTTTTTT.